These 13 T cell receptor beta chains were sequenced from one sample in a study of spatial heterogeneity in lung cancer. TCRdb re-called the 5' RACE reads with MiXCR, one entry per CDR3 protein. The sample holds some 110,000 distinct CDR3 sequences, 12% seen once. Time point given: blood at routine non-recurrence follow-up after resection. Tumor, nontumor lung or frozen PBMC supplied whole RNA, sequenced without sorting. Sample: PBMCs, taken at follow-up. These receptors all stem from a male donor with early-stage non-small cell lung cancer.

This clonotype turned up a few times. The genes are TRBV29-1 and TRBJ2-1; 9 bases fit TRBD1. The CDR3 totals 12 residues. The germline V gene has CDR1 SQVTM and CDR2 ANQGSEA. The junction had 3 bases not matched to a gene; V was cut back by 7 bases and J by 5 bases. CDR3 amino acids: CSAGTGNNEQFF. The CDR3 DNA sequence: TGCAGCGCCGGGACAGGGAACAATGAGCAGTTCTTC.

This clonotype was counted only a few times. The rearrangement joins TRBV28 to TRBJ2-7; D remains unclear. V dropped 2 bases and J dropped 4 bases, with 3 bases sitting between them. The CDR3 has 11 residues. Germline CDR1 is MDHEN and CDR2 is SYDVKM. The DNA of the CDR3 is TGTGCCAGCAGTTTAAAGTACGAGCAGTACTTC. Its translation: CASSLKYEQYF.

The table lists this clonotype with many counts. The gene calls are TRBV6-2 or TRBV6-3 and TRBJ1-6, with D perhaps TRBD1 (6 bases). Germline assignment: CDR1 MNHEY and CDR2 SVGEGT. The CDR3 consists of 17 residues. V was pared by 4 bases and J by 0 bases, with 13 bases between. The CDR3: CASSSIDRSSYNSPLHF. CDR3 nucleotides: TGTGCCAGCAGTTCCATCGACAGGAGCTCCTATAATTCACCCCTCCACTTT.

This clonotype was picked up a small number of times. CDR3 sequence: CASSPTRGVNQPQHF. The CDR3 region has the DNA TGTGCCAGCTCACCGACCAGGGGGGTTAATCAGCCCCAGCATTTT. J is TRBJ1-5 and V is TRBV18; 7 bases line up with TRBD1. Trimming removed 3 bases from V and 4 bases from J; junction bases left unmatched: 6. From germline, CDR1 is KGHSH and CDR2 LQKENI. The length of the CDR3 is 15 residues.

This clonotype was found a few times. The chain joins TRBV6-5 to TRBJ1-1; the D is unclear. The CDR3 totals 12 residues. Trimming took 7 bases from V and 0 from J, leaving 6 bases between them. Per the germline V gene, CDR1 is MNHEY and CDR2 is SVGAGI. CDR3 coding DNA: TGTGCCAGCACTGGGGTGAACACTGAAGCTTTCTTT. Translation gives CASTGVNTEAFF.

This clonotype came up many times. The rearrangement links TRBV28 to TRBJ1-5; no definite D call. The germline V gene encodes CDR1 MDHEN and CDR2 SYDVKM. Between the trimmed V and J ends, which lost 2 bases and 11 bases, there was a span of 7 bases. The CDR3 covers 11 residues. CDR3 nucleotides: TGTGCCAGCAGTTTAGGCTACACCCAGCATTTT. Protein: CASSLGYTQHF.

V is TRBV3-1 and J is TRBJ2-3, with TRBD2 identical over 13 bases. This CDR3 is 16 amino acids long. Germline CDR1 LGHDT, CDR2 YNNKEL (reference sequence). The junction had 6 bases not matched to a gene; V was cut back by 3 bases and J by 6 bases. CDR3 region: CASSQTSGGHPDTQYF. The CDR3 bases are TGTGCCAGCAGCCAGACTAGCGGGGGGCACCCGGATACGCAGTATTTT.

At least ten counts were recorded for this clonotype. V is TRBV4-1 and J is TRBJ1-3, with D unresolved. V was clipped by 4 bases and J by 4 bases, with 8 bases between them. The germline CDR1 and CDR2 sequences are MGHRA and YSYEKL. The CDR3 is 13 amino acids. The CDR3 sequence is CASSLAPGNTIYF. The CDR3 region has the DNA TGCGCCAGCAGCCTGGCTCCAGGAAACACCATATATTTT.

This clonotype was observed a few times. The V gene is TRBV5-1, the J gene TRBJ2-1, with no clear D. This CDR3 has 13 amino acids. Deletions cut 1 base from V and 8 bases from J, with 10 bases between. The germline V gene has CDR1 SGHRS and CDR2 YFSETQ. The CDR3 region is CASSLFQWDEQFF. The CDR3 region has the DNA TGCGCCAGCAGCTTGTTCCAGTGGGATGAGCAGTTCTTC.

The chain is built from TRBV10-3 and TRBJ2-2, with D perhaps assigned TRBD1 or TRBD2 (5 bases each). The CDR3 totals 14 residues. The germline CDR1 and CDR2 sequences are ENHRY and SYGVKD. Deletions cut 0 bases from V and 3 bases from J, with 5 bases between. Here the CDR3 reads CAISESGDTGELFF. CDR3 nucleotide sequence: TGTGCCATCAGTGAGTCGGGGGACACCGGGGAGCTGTTTTTT.

This clonotype was observed a single time. V usage is TRBV2 and J usage is TRBJ2-2; possibly TRBD2 for D (6 bases). Between the trimmed V and J ends, which lost 6 bases and 2 bases, there was a span of 13 bases. The CDR3 runs 15 residues. Per the germline V gene, CDR1 is SNHLY and CDR2 is FYNNEI. The chain's CDR3 is CASRAGSTNTGELFF. The CDR3 nucleotides are TGTGCCAGCAGGGCCGGGAGCACCAACACCGGGGAGCTGTTTTTT.

The chain recombines TRBV27 with TRBJ1-5, with TRBD1 matching 7 bases. Germline V gene data show CDR1 as MNHEY and CDR2 as SMNVEV (reference sequence). V was pared by 2 bases and J by 7 bases, with 8 bases of the junction left unmatched. The CDR3 loop spans 15 amino acids. The CDR3 DNA reads as TGTGCCAGCAGTTTAATACAGGGGTCATCGCAGCCCCAGCATTTT. This codes for CASSLIQGSSQPQHF.

This clonotype turned up a few times. The rearrangement uses TRBV10-3 and TRBJ1-1; D unresolved. The CDR3 totals 12 residues. Germline V gene lookup returns CDR1 ENHRY and CDR2 SYGVKD. The V end was cut by 8 bases, the J end by 6 bases, with 13 bases between. The CDR3 nucleotides read TGTGCCATCCGCCTTGAGGTCGCTGAAGCTTTCTTT. Translated: CAIRLEVAEAFF.